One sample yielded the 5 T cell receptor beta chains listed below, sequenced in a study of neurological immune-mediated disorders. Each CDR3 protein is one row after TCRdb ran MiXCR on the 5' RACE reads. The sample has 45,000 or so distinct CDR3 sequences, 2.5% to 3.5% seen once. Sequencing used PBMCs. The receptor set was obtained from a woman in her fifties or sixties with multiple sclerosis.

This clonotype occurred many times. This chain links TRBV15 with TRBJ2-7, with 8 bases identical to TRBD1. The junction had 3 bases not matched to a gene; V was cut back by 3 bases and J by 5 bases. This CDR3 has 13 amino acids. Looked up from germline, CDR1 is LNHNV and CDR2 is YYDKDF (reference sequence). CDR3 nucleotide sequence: TGTGCCACCAGCAGTGCAGGGGGCGACGAGCAGTACGTC. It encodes CATSSAGGDEQYV.

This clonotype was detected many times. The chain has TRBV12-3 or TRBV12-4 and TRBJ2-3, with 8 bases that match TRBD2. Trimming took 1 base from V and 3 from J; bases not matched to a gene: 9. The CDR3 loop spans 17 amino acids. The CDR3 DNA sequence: TGTGCCAGCAGTTTAGACTCAGGACTAGCAGGGACAGATACGCAGTATTTT. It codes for CASSLDSGLAGTDTQYF.

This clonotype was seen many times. The CDR3 here is CASSLELTTRATQYF. As DNA, the CDR3 is TGTGCCAGCAGCTTAGAGCTGACGACAAGGGCTACGCAGTATTTT. The genes are TRBV7-2 and TRBJ2-3; D gene ambiguous. V lost 1 base and J lost 8, with 16 bases in between. Germline V gene lookup returns CDR1 SGHTA and CDR2 FQGNSA. The CDR3 is 15 residues long.

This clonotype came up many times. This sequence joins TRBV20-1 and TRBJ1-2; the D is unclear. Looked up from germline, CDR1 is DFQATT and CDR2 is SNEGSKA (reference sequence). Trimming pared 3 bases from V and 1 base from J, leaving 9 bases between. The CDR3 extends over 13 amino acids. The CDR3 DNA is TGCAGTGCTAGCAGTGGGGTTAACTATGGCTACACCTTC. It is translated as CSASSGVNYGYTF.

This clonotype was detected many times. The CDR3 loop is CSARGDNSYEQFF. The CDR3 DNA sequence: TGCAGTGCTAGAGGGGACAACAGCTATGAGCAGTTCTTC. The chain joins TRBV20-1 to TRBJ2-1, with a possible D match to TRBD1 (6 bases). This CDR3 spans 13 amino acids. From germline, CDR1 is DFQATT and CDR2 SNEGSKA (reference sequence). V lost 1 base and J lost 8, with 12 bases in between.